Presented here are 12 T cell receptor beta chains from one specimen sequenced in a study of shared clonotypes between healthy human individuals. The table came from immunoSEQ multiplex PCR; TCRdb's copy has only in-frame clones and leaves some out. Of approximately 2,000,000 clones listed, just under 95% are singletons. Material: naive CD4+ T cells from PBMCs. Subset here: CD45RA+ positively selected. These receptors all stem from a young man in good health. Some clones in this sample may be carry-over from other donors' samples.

The CDR3 here is CASRTSGGGFGTEAFF. CDR3 coding DNA: TGTGCCAGCAGGACTTCAGGGGGTGGGTTTGGCACTGAAGCTTTCTTT. The chain joins TRBV2 to TRBJ1-1, with TRBD1 identical over 7 bases. Germline CDR1 is SNHLY and CDR2 is FYNNEI. The junction had 14 bases not matched to a gene; V was cut back by 6 bases and J by 4 bases. CDR3 length: 16 residues.

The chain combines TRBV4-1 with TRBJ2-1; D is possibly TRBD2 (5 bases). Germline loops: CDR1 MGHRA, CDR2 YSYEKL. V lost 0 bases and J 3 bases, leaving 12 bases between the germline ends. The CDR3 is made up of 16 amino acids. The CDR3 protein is CASSQDGSSFYNEQFF. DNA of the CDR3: TGCGCCAGCAGCCAAGATGGATCTAGCTTCTACAATGAGCAGTTCTTC.

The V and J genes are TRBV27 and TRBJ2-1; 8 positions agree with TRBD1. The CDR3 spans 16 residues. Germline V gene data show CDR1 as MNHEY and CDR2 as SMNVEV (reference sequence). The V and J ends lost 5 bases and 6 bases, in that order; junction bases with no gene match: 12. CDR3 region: CASSLAFRGRPNEQFF. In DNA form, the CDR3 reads TGTGCCAGCAGTCTTGCCTTCAGGGGGCGCCCCAATGAGCAGTTCTTC.

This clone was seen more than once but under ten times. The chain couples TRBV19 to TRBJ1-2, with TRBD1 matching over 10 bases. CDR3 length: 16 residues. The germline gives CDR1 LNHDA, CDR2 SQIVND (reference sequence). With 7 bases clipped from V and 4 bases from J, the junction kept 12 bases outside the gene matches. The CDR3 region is CASNDPRQGAIYGYTF. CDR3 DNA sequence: TGTGCCAGTAATGACCCGAGACAGGGGGCGATCTATGGCTACACCTTC.

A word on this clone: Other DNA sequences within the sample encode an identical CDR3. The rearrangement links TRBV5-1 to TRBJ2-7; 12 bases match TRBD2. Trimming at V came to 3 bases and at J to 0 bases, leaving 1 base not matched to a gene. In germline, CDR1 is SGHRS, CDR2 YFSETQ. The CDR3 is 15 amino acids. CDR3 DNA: TGCGCCAGCAGCTCGGGACTAGCGGGCTCCTACGAGCAGTACTTC. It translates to CASSSGLAGSYEQYF.

In DNA, the CDR3 is TGTGCCAGTTCATACAGGGGAGGCGGTCAGCCCCAGCATTTT. Translating it yields CASSYRGGGQPQHF. This chain connects TRBV19 to TRBJ1-5, with 7 positions matching TRBD1. The CDR3 extends over 14 amino acids. V gave up 8 bases and J gave up 6 bases; unmatched junction bases: 10. From germline, CDR1 is LNHDA and CDR2 SQIVND (reference sequence).

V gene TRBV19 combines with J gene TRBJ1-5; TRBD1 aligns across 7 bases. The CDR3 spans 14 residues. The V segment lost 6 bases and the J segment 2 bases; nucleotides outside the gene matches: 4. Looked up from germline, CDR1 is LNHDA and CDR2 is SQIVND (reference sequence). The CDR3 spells CASRGGGGNQPQHF. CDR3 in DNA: TGTGCCAGTAGGGGAGGGGGCGGCAATCAGCCCCAGCATTTT. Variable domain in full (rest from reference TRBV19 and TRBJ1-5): DGGITQSPKYLFRKEGQNVTLSCEQNLNHDAMYWYRQDPGQGLRLIYYSQIVNDFQKGDIAEGYSVSREKKESFPLTVTSAQKNPTAFYLCASRGGGGNQPQHFGDGTRLSIL.

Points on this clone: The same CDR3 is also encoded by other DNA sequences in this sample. CDR3 sequence: CASRGQSSYNEQFF. The CDR3 DNA reads TGTGCCAGCAGGGGACAAAGCTCCTACAATGAGCAGTTCTTC. The V gene is TRBV6-1, the J gene TRBJ2-1, with D possibly matching TRBD1 (6 bases). CDR1 MNHNS and CDR2 SASEGT come from the germline V gene. Trimming pared 6 bases from V and 0 bases from J, leaving 9 bases between. The CDR3 sequence is 14 residues long.

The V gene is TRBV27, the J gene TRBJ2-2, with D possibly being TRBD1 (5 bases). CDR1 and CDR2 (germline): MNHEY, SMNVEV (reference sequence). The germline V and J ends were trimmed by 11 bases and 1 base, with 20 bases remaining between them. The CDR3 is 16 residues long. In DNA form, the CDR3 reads TGTGCCTCCCGCCTCCTGGCCAGGGAGAACACCGGGGAGCTGTTTTTT. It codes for CASRLLARENTGELFF.

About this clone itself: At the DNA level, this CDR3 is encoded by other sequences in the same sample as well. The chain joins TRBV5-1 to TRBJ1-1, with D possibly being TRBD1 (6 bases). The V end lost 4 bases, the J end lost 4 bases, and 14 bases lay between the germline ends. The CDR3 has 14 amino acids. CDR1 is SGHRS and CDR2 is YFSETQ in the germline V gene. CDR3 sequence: CASSAQGGGTEAFF. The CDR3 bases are TGCGCCAGCAGCGCACAGGGAGGAGGCACTGAAGCTTTCTTT.

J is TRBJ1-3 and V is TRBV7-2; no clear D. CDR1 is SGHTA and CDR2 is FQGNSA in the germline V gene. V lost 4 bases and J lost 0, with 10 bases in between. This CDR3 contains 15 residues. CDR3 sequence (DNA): TGTGCCAGCAGCTCCCCCCGGAGCTCTGGAAACACCATATATTTT. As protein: CASSSPRSSGNTIYF.

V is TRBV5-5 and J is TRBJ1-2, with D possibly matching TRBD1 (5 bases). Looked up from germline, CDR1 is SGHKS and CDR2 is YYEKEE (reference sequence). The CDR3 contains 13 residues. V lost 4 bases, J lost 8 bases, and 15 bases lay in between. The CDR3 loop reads CASSHYSGDGYTF. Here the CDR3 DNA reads TGTGCCAGCAGCCACTATAGTGGGGACGGCTACACCTTC.